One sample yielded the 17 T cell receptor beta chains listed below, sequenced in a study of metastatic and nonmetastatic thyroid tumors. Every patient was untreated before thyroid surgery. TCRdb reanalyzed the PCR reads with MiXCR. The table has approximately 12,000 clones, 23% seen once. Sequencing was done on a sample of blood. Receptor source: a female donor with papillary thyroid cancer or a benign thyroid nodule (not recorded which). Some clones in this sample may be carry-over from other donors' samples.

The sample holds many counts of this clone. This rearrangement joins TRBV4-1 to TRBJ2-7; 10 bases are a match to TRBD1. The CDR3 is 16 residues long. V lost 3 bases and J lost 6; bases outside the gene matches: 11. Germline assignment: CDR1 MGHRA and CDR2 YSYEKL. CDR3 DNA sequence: TGCGCCAGCAGCCAGACATCCGGGACAGGGGTCGCCGAGCAGTACGTC. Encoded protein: CASSQTSGTGVAEQYV.

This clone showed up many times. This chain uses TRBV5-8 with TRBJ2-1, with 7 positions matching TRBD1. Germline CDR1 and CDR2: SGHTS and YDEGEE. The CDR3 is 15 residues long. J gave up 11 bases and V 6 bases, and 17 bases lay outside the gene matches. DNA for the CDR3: TGTGCCAGCATCACCTTGGGACAGTTTAACGGGCAGCAGTTCTTC. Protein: CASITLGQFNGQQFF.

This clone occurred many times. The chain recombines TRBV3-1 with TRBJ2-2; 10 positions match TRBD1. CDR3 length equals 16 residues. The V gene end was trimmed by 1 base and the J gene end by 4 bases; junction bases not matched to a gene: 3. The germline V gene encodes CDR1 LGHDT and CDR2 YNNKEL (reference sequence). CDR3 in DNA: TGTGCCAGCAGCCAAGCTCGGACAGGGGGCACCGGGGAGCTGTTTTTT. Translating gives CASSQARTGGTGELFF.

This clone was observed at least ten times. The CDR3 DNA reads as TGCAGTGCTAGAAGACCCGCGGGCACCGGGGAGCTGTTTTTT. The encoded protein is CSARRPAGTGELFF. The chain carries TRBV20-1 and TRBJ2-2; perhaps TRBD2 as D (5 bases). CDR1 DFQATT and CDR2 SNEGSKA come from the germline V gene (reference sequence). V lost 2 bases, J lost 4 bases, and 11 bases lay in between. The CDR3 has 14 residues.

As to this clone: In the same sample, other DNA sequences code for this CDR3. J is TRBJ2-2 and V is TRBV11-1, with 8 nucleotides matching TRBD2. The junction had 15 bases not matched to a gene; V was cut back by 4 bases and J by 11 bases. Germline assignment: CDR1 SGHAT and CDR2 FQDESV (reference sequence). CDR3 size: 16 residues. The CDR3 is CASSYGLAGGSGELFF. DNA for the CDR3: TGTGCCAGCAGCTATGGACTAGCTGGGGGCTCGGGCGAGCTGTTTTTT.

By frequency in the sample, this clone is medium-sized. The CDR3 sequence is CASKRVENSPLHF. CDR3 nucleotide sequence: TGTGCCAGCAAGCGGGTGGAGAATTCACCCCTCCACTTT. The chain carries TRBV6-2 or TRBV6-3 and TRBJ1-6; unclear D gene. This CDR3 has 13 amino acids. The germline V gene encodes CDR1 MNHEY and CDR2 SVGEGT. V lost 7 bases and J lost 7, with 11 bases in between.

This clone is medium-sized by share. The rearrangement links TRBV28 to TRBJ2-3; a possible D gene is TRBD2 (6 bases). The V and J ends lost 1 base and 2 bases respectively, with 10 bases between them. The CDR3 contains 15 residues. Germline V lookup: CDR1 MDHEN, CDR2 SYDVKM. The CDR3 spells CASSLSAGHTDTQYF. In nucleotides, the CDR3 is TGTGCCAGCAGTTTATCGGCGGGGCACACAGATACGCAGTATTTT.

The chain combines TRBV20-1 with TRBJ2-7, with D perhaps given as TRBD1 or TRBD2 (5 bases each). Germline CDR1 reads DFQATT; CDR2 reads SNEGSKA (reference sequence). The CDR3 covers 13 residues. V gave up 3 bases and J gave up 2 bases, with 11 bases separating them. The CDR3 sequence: CSASLRDPYEQYF. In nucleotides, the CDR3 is TGCAGTGCTAGTTTGAGGGACCCCTACGAGCAGTACTTC.

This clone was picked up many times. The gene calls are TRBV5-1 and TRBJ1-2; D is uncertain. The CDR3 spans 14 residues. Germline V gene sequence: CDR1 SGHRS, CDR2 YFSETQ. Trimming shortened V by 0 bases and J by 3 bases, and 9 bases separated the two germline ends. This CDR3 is CASSLVGDYYGYTF. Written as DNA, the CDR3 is TGCGCCAGCAGCTTGGTAGGAGACTACTATGGCTACACCTTC.

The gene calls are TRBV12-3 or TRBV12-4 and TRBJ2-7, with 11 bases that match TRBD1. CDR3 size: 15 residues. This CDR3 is CFSSPPGQGAYEQYF. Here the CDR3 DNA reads TGTTTCAGTAGTCCACCGGGACAGGGGGCCTACGAGCAGTACTTC.

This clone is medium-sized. In DNA, the CDR3 is TGTGCCAGCAGTCTTCAGGGTTCTTTTCTTTGGTACGAGCAGTACTTC. Translation gives CASSLQGSFLWYEQYF. The V call is TRBV27, the J call TRBJ2-7, with D possibly matching TRBD1 (5 bases). This CDR3 comprises 16 residues. From germline, CDR1 is MNHEY and CDR2 SMNVEV (reference sequence). Between the trimmed V and J ends, which lost 5 bases and 4 bases, there was a span of 21 bases.

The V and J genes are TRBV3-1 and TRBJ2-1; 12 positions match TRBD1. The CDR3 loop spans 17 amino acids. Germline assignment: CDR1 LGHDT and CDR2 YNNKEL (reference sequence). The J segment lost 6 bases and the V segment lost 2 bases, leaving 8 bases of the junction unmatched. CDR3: CASSQRGQGAQSNEQFF. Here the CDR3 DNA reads TGTGCCAGCAGCCAAAGGGGACAGGGGGCGCAGAGCAATGAGCAGTTCTTC.

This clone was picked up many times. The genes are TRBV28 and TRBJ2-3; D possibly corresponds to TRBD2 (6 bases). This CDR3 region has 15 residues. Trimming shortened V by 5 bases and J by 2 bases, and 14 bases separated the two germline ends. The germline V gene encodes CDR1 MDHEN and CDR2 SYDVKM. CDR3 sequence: CASSPPSELTDTQYF. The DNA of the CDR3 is TGTGCCAGCAGTCCCCCTAGCGAACTCACAGATACGCAGTATTTT.

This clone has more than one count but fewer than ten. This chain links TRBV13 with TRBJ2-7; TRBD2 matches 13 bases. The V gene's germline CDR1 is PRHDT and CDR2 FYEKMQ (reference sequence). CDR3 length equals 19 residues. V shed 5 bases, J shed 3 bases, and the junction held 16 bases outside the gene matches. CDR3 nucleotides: TGTGCCAGCAGCACACCCCTTGGGACTAGCGGGAAGATAAACTACGAGCAGTACTTC. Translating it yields CASSTPLGTSGKINYEQYF.

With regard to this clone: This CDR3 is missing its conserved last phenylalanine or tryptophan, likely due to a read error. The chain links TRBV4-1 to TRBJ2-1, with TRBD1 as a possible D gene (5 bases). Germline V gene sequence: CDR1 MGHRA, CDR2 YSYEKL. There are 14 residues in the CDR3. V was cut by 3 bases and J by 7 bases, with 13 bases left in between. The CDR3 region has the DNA TGCGCCAGCAGCCAGCCTACAGGCGTTAATGAGCAGTTCTAC. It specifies CASSQPTGVNEQFY.

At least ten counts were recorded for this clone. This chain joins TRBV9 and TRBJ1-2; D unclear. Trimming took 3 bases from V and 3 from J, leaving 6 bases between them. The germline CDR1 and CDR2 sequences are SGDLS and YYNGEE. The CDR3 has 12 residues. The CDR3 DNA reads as TGTGCCAGCAGCGGATACGACTATGGCTACACCTTC. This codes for CASSGYDYGYTF.

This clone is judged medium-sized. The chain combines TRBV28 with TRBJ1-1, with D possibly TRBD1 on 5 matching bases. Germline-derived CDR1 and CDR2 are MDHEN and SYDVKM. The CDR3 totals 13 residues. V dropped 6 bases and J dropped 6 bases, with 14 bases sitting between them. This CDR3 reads CASSRGPSPEAFF. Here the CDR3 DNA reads TGTGCCAGCAGCCGGGGCCCCTCCCCTGAAGCTTTCTTT.